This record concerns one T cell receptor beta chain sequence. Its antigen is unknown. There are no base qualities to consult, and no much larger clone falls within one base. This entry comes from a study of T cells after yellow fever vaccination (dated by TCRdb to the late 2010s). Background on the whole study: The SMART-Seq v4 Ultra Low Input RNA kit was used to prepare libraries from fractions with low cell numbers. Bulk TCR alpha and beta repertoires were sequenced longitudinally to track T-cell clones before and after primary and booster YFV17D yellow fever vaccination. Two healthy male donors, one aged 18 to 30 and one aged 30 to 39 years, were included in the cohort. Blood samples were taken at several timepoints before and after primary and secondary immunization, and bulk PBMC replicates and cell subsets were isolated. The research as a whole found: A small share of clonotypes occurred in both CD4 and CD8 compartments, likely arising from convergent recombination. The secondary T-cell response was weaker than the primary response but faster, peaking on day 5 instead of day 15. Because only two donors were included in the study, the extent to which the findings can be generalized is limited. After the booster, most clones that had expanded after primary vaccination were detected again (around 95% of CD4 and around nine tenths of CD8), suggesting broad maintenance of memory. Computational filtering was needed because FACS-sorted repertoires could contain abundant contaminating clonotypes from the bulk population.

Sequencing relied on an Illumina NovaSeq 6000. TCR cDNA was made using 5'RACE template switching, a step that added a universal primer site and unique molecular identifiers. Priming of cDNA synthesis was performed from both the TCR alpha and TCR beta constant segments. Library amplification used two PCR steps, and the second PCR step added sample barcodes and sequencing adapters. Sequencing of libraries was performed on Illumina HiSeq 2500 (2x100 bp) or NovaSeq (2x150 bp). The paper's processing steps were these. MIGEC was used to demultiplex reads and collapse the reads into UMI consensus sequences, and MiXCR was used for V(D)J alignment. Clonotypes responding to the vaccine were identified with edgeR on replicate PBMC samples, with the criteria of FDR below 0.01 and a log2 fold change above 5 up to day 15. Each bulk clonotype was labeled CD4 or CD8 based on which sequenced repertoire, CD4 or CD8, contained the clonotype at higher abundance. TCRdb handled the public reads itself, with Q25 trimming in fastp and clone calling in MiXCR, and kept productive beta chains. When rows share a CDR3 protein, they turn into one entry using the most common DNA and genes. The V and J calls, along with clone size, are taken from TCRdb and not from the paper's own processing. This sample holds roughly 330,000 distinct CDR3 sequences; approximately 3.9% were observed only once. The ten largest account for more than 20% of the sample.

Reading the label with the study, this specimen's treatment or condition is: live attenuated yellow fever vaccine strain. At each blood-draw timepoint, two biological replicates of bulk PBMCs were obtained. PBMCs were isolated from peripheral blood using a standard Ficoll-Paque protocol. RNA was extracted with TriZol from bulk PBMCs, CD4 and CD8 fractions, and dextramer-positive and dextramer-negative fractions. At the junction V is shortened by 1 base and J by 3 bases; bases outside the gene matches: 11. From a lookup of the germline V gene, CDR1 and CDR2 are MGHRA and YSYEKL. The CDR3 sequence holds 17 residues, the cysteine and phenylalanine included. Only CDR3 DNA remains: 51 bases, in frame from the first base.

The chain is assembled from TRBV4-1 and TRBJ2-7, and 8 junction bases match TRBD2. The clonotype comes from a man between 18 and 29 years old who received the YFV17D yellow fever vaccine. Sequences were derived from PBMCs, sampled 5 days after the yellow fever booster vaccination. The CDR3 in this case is CASSQGRGGPTRYEQYF. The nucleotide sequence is TGCGCCAGCAGCCAAGGCCGGGGGGGGCCAACCCGCTACGAGCAGTACTTC.